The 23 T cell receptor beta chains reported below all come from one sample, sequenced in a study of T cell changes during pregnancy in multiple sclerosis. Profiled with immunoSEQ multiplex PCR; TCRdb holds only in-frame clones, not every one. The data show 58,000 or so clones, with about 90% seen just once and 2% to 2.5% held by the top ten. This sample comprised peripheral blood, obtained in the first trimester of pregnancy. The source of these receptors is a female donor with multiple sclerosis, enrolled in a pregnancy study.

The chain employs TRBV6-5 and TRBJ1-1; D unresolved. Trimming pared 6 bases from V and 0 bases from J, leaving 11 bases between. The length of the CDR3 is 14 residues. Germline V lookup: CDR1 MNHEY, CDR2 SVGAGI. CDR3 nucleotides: TGTGCCAGCAGAACCTCCCGGGTGAACACTGAAGCTTTCTTT. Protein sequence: CASRTSRVNTEAFF.

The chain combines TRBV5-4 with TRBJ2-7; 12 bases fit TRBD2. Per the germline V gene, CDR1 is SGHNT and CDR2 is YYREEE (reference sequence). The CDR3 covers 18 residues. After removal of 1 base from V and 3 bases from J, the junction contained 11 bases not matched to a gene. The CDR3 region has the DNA TGTGCCAGCAGCTTGACCCGACTAGCGGGAGAAATAGGCTACGAGCAGTACTTC. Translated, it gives CASSLTRLAGEIGYEQYF.

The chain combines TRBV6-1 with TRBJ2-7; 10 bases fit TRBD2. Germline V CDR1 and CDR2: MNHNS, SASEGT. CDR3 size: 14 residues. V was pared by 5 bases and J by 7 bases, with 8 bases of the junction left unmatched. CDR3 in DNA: TGTGCCAGCAGTAAGCGGGAGGGCCTGGGTGAGCAGTACTTC. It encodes CASSKREGLGEQYF.

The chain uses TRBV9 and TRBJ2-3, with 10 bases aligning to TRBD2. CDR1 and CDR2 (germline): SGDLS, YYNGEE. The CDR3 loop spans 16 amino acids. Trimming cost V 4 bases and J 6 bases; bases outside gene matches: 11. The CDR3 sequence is CASSTKQREGRDTQYF. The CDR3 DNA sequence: TGTGCCAGCAGCACGAAACAGCGGGAGGGCCGGGATACGCAGTATTTT.

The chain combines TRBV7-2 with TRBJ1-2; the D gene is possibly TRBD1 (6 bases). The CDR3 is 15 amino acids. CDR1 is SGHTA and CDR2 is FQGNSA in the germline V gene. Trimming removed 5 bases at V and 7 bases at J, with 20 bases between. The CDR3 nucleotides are TGTGCCAGCAGCGGGGACATCCAAAGTAGGGTTGGCTACACCTTC. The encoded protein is CASSGDIQSRVGYTF.

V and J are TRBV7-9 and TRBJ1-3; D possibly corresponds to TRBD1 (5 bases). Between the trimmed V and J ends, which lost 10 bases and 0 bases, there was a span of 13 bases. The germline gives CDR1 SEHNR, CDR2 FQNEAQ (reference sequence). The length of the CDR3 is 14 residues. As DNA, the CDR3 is TGTGCCACCGAGGACAAGAGCTCTGGAAACACCATATATTTT. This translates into CATEDKSSGNTIYF.

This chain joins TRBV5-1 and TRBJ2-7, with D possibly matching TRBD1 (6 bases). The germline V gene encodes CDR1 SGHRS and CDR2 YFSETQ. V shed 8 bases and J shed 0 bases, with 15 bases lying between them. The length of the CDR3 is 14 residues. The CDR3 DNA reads TGCGCCAGTACCGACAGGCCTTTCTCCTACGAGCAGTACTTC. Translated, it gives CASTDRPFSYEQYF.

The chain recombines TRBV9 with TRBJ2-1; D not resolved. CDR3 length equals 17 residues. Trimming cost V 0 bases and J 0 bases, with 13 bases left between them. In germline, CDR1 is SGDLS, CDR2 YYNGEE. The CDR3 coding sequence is TGTGCCAGCAGCGTAGAGGCTAGGATAAGCTCCTACAATGAGCAGTTCTTC. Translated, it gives CASSVEARISSYNEQFF.

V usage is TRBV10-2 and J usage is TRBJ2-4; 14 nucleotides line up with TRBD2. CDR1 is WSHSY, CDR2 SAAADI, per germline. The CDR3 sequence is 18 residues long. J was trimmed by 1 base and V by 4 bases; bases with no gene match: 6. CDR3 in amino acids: CASSGLAGGSGAKNIQYF. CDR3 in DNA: TGCGCCAGCAGTGGACTAGCGGGAGGGAGTGGGGCCAAAAACATTCAGTACTTC.

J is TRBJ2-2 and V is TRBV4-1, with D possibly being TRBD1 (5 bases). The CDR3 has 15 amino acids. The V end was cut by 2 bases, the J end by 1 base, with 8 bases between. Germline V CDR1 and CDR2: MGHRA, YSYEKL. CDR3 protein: CASSQLTGNTGELFF. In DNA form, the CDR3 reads TGCGCCAGCAGCCAACTAACAGGGAACACCGGGGAGCTGTTTTTT.

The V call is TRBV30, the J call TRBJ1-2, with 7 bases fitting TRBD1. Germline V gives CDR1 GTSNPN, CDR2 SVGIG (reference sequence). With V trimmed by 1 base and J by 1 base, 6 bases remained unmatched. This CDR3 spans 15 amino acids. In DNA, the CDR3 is TGTGCCTGGAGTGGACAGGGAATTTATAACTATGGCTACACCTTC. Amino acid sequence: CAWSGQGIYNYGYTF.

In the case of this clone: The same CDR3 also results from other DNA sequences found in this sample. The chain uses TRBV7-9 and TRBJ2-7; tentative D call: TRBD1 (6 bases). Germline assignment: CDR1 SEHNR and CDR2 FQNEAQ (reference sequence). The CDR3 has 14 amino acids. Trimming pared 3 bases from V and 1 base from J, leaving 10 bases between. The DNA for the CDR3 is TGTGCCAGCAGCTTTGGACAGCCTTCCTACGAGCAGTACTTC. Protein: CASSFGQPSYEQYF.

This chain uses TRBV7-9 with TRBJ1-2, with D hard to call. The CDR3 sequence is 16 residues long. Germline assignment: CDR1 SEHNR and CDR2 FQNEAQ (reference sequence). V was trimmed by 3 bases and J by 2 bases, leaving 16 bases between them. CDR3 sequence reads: CASSLDDRPENYGYTF. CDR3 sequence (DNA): TGTGCCAGCAGCTTGGATGATCGTCCGGAGAACTATGGCTACACCTTC.

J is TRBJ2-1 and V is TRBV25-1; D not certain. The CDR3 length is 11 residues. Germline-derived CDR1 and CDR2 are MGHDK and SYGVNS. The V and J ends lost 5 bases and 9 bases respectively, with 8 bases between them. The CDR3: CASSYGSEQFF. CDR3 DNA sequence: TGTGCCAGCAGTTACGGTTCTGAGCAGTTCTTC. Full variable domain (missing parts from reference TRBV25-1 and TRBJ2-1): EADIYQTPRYLVIGTGKKITLECSQTMGHDKMYWYQQDPGMELHLIHYSYGVNSTEKGDLSSESTVSRIRTEHFPLTLESARPSHTSQYLCASSYGSEQFFGPGTRLTVL.

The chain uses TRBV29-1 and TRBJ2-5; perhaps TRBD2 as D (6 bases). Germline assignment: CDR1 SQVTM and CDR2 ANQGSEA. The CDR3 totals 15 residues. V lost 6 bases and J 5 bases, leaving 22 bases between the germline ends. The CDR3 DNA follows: TGCAGCGTCGCCGACTCTCACGGAGGGGAGGAGACCCAGTACTTC. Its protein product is CSVADSHGGEETQYF.

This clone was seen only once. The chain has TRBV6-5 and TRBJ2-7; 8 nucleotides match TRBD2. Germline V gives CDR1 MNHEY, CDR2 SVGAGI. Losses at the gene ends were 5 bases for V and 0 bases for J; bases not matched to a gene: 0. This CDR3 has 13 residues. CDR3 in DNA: TGTGCCAGCAGTCTAGCGGGCTCCTACGAGCAGTACTTC. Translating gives CASSLAGSYEQYF.

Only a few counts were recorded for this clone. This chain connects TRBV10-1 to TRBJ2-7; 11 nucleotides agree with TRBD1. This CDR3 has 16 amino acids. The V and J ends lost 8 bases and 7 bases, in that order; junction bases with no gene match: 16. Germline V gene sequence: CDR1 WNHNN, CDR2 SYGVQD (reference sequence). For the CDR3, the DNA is TGCGCCAGCCTGCAACGGACAGGGGGCAGTGCGGGGGAGCAGTACTTC. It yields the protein CASLQRTGGSAGEQYF.

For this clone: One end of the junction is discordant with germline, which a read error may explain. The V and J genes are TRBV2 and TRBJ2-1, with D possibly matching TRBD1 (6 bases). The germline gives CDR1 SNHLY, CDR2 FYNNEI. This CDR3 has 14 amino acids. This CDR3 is CASRWTASYNERFF. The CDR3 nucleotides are TGTGCCAGCAGGTGGACAGCCTCCTACAATGAGCGGTTCTTC.

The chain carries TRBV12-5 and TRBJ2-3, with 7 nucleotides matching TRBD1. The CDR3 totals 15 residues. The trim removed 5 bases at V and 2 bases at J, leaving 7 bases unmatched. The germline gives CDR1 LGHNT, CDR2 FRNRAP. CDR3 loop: CASGPGTGVTDTQYF. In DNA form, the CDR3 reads TGTGCTAGTGGTCCAGGAACAGGGGTCACAGATACGCAGTATTTT.

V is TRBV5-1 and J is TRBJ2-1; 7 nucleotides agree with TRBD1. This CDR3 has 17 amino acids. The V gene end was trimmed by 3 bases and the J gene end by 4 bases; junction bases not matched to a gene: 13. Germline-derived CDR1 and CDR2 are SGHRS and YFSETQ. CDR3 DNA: TGCGCCAGCAGCTCCCCGAGAAACAGGGGCCCGTACAATGAGCAGTTCTTC. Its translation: CASSSPRNRGPYNEQFF.

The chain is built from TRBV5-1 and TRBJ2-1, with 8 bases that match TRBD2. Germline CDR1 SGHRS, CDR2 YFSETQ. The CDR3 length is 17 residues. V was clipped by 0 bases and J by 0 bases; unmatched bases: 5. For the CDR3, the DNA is TGCGCCAGCAGCTTGGAAGGCAGCGGGAGCTCCTACAATGAGCAGTTCTTC. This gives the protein CASSLEGSGSSYNEQFF. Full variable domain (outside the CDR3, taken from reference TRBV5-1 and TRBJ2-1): KAGVTQTPRYLIKTRGQQVTLSCSPISGHRSVSWYQQTPGQGLQFLFEYFSETQRNKGNFPGRFSGRQFSNSRSEMNVSTLELGDSALYLCASSLEGSGSSYNEQFFGPGTRLTVL.

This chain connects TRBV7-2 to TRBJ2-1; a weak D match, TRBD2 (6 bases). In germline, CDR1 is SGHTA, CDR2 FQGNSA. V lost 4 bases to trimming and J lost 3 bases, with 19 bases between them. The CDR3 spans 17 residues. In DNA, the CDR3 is TGTGCCAGCAGCTACCGTTCCGGGAGCCAGGGCTACAATGAGCAGTTCTTC. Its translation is CASSYRSGSQGYNEQFF.

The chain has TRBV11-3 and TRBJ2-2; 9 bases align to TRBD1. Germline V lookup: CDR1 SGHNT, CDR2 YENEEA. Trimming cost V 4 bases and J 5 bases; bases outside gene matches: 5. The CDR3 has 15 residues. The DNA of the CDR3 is TGTGCCAGCAGCTCGACAGGGGGTTTAACCGGGGAGCTGTTTTTT. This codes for CASSSTGGLTGELFF.